This T cell receptor (beta chain) was captured by sequencing in a study of cytomegalovirus exposure and HLA in healthy donors. Study-level results: Later analysis demonstrated an association between a missense DCLRE1C variant and TCR beta V- and J-gene trimming.

The table lists this clone with a few counts. Its antigen remains unknown. Primers included in the PCR were 60 Vbeta and 13 Jbeta primers. Sequencing was performed with immunoSEQ multiplex PCR; in TCRdb, only in-frame clones are kept and a portion is missing. The profile shows roughly 98,000 clones, 62% of them singletons. Between the trimmed V and J ends, which lost 3 bases and 9 bases, there was a span of 8 bases. Germline CDR1 and CDR2: MNHEY and SVGAGI. There are 12 residues in the CDR3. The chain has TRBV6-5 and TRBJ2-2; D call uncertain. Material: PBMCs. This clonotype was obtained from a woman aged 25 to 39 in good health and CMV-seropositive. CDR3 region: CASSYVTRELFF. DNA of the CDR3: TGTGCCAGCAGTTATGTAACTAGGGAGCTGTTTTTT.